This T cell receptor (beta chain) is from a study of blood T cell repertoires in COVID-19. Turning to the study itself: Acute-phase and convalescent COVID-19 samples originated in the United States, Italy and Spain.

The germline gives CDR1 KGHSH, CDR2 LQKENI. V shed 5 bases, J shed 0 bases, and the junction held 2 bases outside the gene matches. The CDR3 has 14 residues. In the original workflow: Reference gene primer amplification yielded estimated nucleated cell counts. Using immunoSEQ multiplex PCR, the repertoire was profiled, and TCRdb retains in-frame clones only, with some absent. D and trimming were read from the DNA, whereas the V and J calls and clone size are those reported in that table. The repertoire holds some 170,000 clones, with around 84% as singletons. The sequencing sample was made of peripheral blood. The TCR was taken from a woman older than 75 with acute or convalescent COVID-19. V and J are TRBV18 and TRBJ2-3; 7 bases agree with TRBD1. DNA for the CDR3: TGTGCCAGCTCAGACAGGGTGAGCACAGATACGCAGTATTTT. This translates into CASSDRVSTDTQYF.